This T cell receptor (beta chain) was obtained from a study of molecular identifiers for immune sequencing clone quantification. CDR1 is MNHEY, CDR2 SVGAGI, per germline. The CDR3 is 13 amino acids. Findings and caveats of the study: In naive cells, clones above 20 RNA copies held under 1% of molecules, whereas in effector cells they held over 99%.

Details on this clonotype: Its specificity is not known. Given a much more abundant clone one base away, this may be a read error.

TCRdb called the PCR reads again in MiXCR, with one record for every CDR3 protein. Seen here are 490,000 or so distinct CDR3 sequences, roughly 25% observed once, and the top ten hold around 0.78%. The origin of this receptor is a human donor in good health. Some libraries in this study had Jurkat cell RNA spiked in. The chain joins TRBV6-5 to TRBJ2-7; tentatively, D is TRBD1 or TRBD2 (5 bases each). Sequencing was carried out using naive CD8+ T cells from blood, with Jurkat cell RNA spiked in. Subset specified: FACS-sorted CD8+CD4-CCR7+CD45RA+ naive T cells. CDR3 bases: TGTGCCAGCGGTTACGGGGACGCGTACGAGCAGTACTTC. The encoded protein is CASGYGDAYEQYF.